This T cell receptor (beta chain) was sequenced during a study of OX40 agonist ivuxolimab in advanced cancers. About the study: The patients' treatment was ivuxolimab, an agonistic anti-OX40 (CD134) antibody. In this trial design, patients received ivuxolimab intravenously at 0.01 to 10 mg/kg every 2 weeks.

Losses at the gene ends were 2 bases for V and 1 base for J; bases not matched to a gene: 1. In germline, CDR1 is KGHSH, CDR2 LQKENI. The CDR3 is made up of 14 amino acids. Note on this clone: What it binds is unknown.

Only in-frame clones appear in the TCRdb table, and some are missing; sequencing was by immunoSEQ multiplex PCR. The profile covers 60,000 or so clones, with 86% appearing a single time and around 0.99% taken by the ten largest. Study outcomes and limitations: Also showing low normalized T-cell clonal expansion were some of the nonresponders.

Source: CD4+ or CD8+ T cells sorted from blood, taken in a trial of the OX40 agonist ivuxolimab. The V call is TRBV18, the J call TRBJ1-2, with 7 positions matching TRBD1. This clonotype originated in an adult with an advanced solid tumor such as melanoma, head and neck, liver or kidney cancer. CDR3 protein: CASSPNRGNYGYTF. CDR3 sequence (DNA): TGTGCCAGCTCACCAAACAGGGGTAACTATGGCTACACCTTC.